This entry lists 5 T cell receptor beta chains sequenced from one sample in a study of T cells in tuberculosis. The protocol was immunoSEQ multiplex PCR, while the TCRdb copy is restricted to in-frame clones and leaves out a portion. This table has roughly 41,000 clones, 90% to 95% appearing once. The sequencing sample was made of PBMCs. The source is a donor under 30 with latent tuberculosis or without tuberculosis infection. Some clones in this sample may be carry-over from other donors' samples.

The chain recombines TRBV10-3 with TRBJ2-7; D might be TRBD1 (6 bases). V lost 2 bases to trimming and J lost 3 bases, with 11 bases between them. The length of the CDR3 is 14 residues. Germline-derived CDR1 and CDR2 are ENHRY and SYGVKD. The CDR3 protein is CAISETTGNYEQYF. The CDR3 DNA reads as TGTGCCATCAGTGAGACGACAGGCAACTACGAGCAGTACTTC.

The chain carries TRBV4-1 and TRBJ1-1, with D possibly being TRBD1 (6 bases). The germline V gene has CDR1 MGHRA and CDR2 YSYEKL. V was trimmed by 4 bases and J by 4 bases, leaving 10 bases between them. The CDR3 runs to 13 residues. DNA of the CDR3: TGCGCCAGCAGCCCGAGGACAGTCACTGAAGCTTTCTTT. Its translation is CASSPRTVTEAFF.

The CDR3 is CASSITGTGTHDSGNTIYF. In DNA, the CDR3 is TGTGCCAGTAGTATAACCGGGACAGGGACCCACGACTCTGGAAACACCATATATTTT. The gene calls are TRBV19 and TRBJ1-3; 9 bases line up with TRBD1. With V trimmed by 2 bases and J by 0 bases, 11 bases remained unmatched. The CDR3 has 19 residues. CDR1 and CDR2 from the germline V gene are LNHDA and SQIVND (reference sequence). Based on the CDR3 plus reference TRBV19 and TRBJ1-3, the full variable domain is DGGITQSPKYLFRKEGQNVTLSCEQNLNHDAMYWYRQDPGQGLRLIYYSQIVNDFQKGDIAEGYSVSREKKESFPLTVTSAQKNPTAFYLCASSITGTGTHDSGNTIYFGEGSWLTVV.

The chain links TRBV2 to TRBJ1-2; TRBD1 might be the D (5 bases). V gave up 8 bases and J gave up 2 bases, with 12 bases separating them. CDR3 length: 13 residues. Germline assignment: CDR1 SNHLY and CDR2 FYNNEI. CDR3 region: CASSTEINYGYTF. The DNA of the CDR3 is TGTGCCAGCTCGACAGAGATAAACTATGGCTACACCTTC. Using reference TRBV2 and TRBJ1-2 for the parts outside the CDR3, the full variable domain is EPEVTQTPSHQVTQMGQEVILRCVPISNHLYFYWYRQILGQKVEFLVSFYNNEISEKSEIFDDQFSVERPDGSNFTLKIRSTKLEDSAMYFCASSTEINYGYTFGSGTRLTVV.

The CDR3 DNA is TGTGCCAGCACTTTGGGAGGGAGACCGAGGACTGAAGCTTTCTTT. It codes for CASTLGGRPRTEAFF. V usage is TRBV6-5 and J usage is TRBJ1-1, with D unclear. There are 15 residues in the CDR3. CDR1 and CDR2 (germline): MNHEY, SVGAGI. V was clipped by 7 bases and J by 5 bases, with 20 bases between them.